This T cell receptor (beta chain) was captured in a study of cytotoxic CD8 clonotypes in ibrutinib-treated CLL. On the study more broadly: Mean yields were almost 260,000 productive templates and over 85,000 productive rearrangements per sample.

Trimming removed 2 bases from V and 6 bases from J; junction bases left unmatched: 6. The CDR3 totals 15 residues. The germline gives CDR1 MDHEN, CDR2 SYDVKM. Profiling relied on immunoSEQ multiplex PCR, and the TCRdb table lists in-frame clones only, not all of them. The data contain roughly 250,000 clones, 70% of them singletons. General observations from the study: Baseline clonality exceeded age-matched healthy donors and tracked circulating CD8+ T-cell counts.

Only a few counts were recorded for this clone. No antigen is known for it. The source is a human donor with chronic lymphocytic leukemia. The V gene is TRBV28, the J gene TRBJ1-2; TRBD1 agrees at 10 bases. The sequencing used PBMCs, collected after 24 months of ibrutinib treatment. In DNA form, the CDR3 reads TGTGCCAGCAGTTTACGGGACAGGGGAAGGGATGGCTACACCTTC. This sequence encodes CASSLRDRGRDGYTF.